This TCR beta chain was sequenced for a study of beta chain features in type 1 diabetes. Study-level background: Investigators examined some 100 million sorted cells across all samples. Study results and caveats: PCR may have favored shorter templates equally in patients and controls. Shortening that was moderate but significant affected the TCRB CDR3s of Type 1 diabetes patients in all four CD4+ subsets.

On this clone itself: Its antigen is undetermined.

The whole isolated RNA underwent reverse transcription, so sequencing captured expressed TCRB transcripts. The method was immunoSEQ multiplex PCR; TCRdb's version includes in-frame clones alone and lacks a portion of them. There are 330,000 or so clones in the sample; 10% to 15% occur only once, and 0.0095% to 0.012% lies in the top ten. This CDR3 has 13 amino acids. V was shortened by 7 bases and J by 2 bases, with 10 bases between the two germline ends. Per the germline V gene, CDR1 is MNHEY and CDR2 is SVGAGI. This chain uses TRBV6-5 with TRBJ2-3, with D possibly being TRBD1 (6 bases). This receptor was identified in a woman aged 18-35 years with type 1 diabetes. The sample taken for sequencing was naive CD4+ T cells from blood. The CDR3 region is CASIGQTTDTQYF. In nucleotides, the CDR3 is TGTGCCAGCATTGGACAGACCACAGATACGCAGTATTTT.